The 17 T cell receptor beta chains in this list originate from one sample, sequenced in a study of T-cell memory formation after mild COVID-19. TCRdb passed the 5' RACE reads through MiXCR, listing each CDR3 protein once. The sample contains 400,000 or so distinct CDR3 sequences, around 20% of which appear only once. Sequencing input: PBMCs or a T cell subset sorted from them (not recorded which). These receptors were collected from an adult woman who had mild COVID-19 (a few samples of this study predate the infection). Cell type and time point are not known.

The J gene is TRBJ1-2, the V gene TRBV19; 9 nucleotides match TRBD1. Unmatched junction bases numbered 6, after V lost 6 bases and J lost 4 bases. Germline-derived CDR1 and CDR2 are LNHDA and SQIVND (reference sequence). This CDR3 region has 14 residues. The CDR3 region is CASRGGQGGYGYTF. For the CDR3, the DNA is TGTGCCAGTAGGGGGGGACAGGGCGGCTATGGCTACACCTTC.

This clonotype was picked up a small number of times. V usage is TRBV29-1 and J usage is TRBJ2-3; D may be TRBD2 (6 bases). Trimming shortened V by 7 bases and J by 1 base, and 12 bases separated the two germline ends. Germline V gene lookup returns CDR1 SQVTM and CDR2 ANQGSEA. The CDR3 has 13 amino acids. The CDR3 DNA follows: TGCAGCGCCCGCGGGACGGGCACAGATACGCAGTATTTT. Its protein product is CSARGTGTDTQYF.

V is TRBV20-1 and J is TRBJ2-7, with TRBD1 matching 7 bases. V trimming: 1 base; J trimming: 4 bases; junction bases outside the gene matches: 13. The germline V gene encodes CDR1 DFQATT and CDR2 SNEGSKA (reference sequence). CDR3 length: 16 residues. CDR3 loop: CSARATGVHDTYEQYF. In DNA form, the CDR3 reads TGCAGTGCTAGAGCAACAGGGGTTCACGATACTTACGAGCAGTACTTC.

The V call is TRBV5-1, the J call TRBJ1-2; no clear D gene. Germline CDR1 is SGHRS and CDR2 is YFSETQ. The CDR3 is made up of 13 amino acids. Trimming removed 2 bases from V and 8 bases from J, with 13 bases in between. CDR3 in DNA: TGCGCCAGCAGCTTCGAGGGAAGTTTGGGCTACACCTTC. Translation gives CASSFEGSLGYTF.

The rearrangement links TRBV7-6 to TRBJ1-2, with D tentatively TRBD1 (5 bases). V was pared by 6 bases and J by 7 bases, with 18 bases between. The CDR3 covers 14 residues. Germline CDR1 SGHVS, CDR2 FNYEAQ. The CDR3 sequence is CASSLGEQAVGYTF. The CDR3 nucleotides read TGTGCCAGCAGTTTGGGGGAACAGGCAGTTGGCTACACCTTC. The variable domain in full, with the rest retrieved from reference TRBV7-6 and TRBJ1-2, is GAGVSQSPRYKVTKRGQDVALRCDPISGHVSLYWYRQALGQGPEFLTYFNYEAQQDKSGLPNDRFSAERPEGSISTLTIQRTEQRDSAMYRCASSLGEQAVGYTFGSGTRLTVV.

This clonotype was seen a handful of times. V gene TRBV7-9 combines with J gene TRBJ2-1; 12 positions agree with TRBD2. With 3 bases clipped from V and 14 bases from J, the junction kept 2 bases outside the gene matches. The germline gives CDR1 SEHNR, CDR2 FQNEAQ (reference sequence). The CDR3 is 12 residues long. DNA of the CDR3: TGTGCCAGCAGCTTCTCTAGCGGGGGGGAGTTCTTC. It yields the protein CASSFSSGGEFF.

The chain employs TRBV4-3 and TRBJ2-3; 9 bases fit TRBD2. In germline, CDR1 is LGHNA, CDR2 YSLEER. V lost 3 bases and J lost 3; bases outside the gene matches: 13. The length of the CDR3 is 18 residues. DNA for the CDR3: TGCGCCAGCAGCCACATCACACTTAGCGGGAGACAGACAGATACGCAGTATTTT. Protein product: CASSHITLSGRQTDTQYF.

The gene calls are TRBV6-1 and TRBJ2-5, with 12 nucleotides matching TRBD1. This CDR3 is built from 15 residues. V trimming: 9 bases; J trimming: 4 bases; junction bases outside the gene matches: 9. CDR1 and CDR2 (germline): MNHNS, SASEGT. This CDR3 is CARSPGQGATETQYF. The DNA for the CDR3 is TGTGCCAGGAGCCCGGGACAGGGGGCTACAGAGACCCAGTACTTC.

The chain uses TRBV6-5 and TRBJ2-3; unclear D gene. The CDR3 consists of 14 residues. Germline values: CDR1 MNHEY, CDR2 SVGAGI. V shed 1 base and J shed 3 bases, with 8 bases lying between them. CDR3 sequence: CASSYLGKTDTQYF. The CDR3 DNA sequence: TGTGCCAGCAGTTACTTAGGGAAGACAGATACGCAGTATTTT.

This clonotype was counted between two and nine times. The genes are TRBV15 and TRBJ1-2; D remains ambiguous. Germline V CDR1 and CDR2: LNHNV, YYDKDF (reference sequence). This CDR3 is built from 12 residues. The V gene lost 0 bases and the J gene lost 3 bases, with 2 bases spanning the gap. In DNA, the CDR3 is TGTGCCACCAGCAGAGATTACTATGGCTACACCTTC. This translates into CATSRDYYGYTF. Together with reference TRBV15 and TRBJ1-2, the CDR3 gives the full variable domain: DAMVIQNPRYQVTQFGKPVTLSCSQTLNHNVMYWYQQKSSQAPKLLFHYYDKDFNNEADTPDNFQSRRPNTSFCFLDIRSPGLGDTAMYLCATSRDYYGYTFGSGTRLTVV.

Many counts were recorded for this clonotype. This chain uses TRBV5-1 with TRBJ1-6; D perhaps matches TRBD1 (5 bases). This CDR3 comprises 14 residues. Germline V gene data show CDR1 as SGHRS and CDR2 as YFSETQ. Trimming took off 4 bases at V and 5 bases at J, with 10 bases between the two ends. CDR3 nucleotide sequence: TGCGCCAGCAGCCAGGGACCGAATAATTCACCCCTCCACTTT. Translating it yields CASSQGPNNSPLHF.

The sample holds a few counts of this clonotype. The J gene is TRBJ2-7, the V gene TRBV4-1, with 8 bases that match TRBD1. The germline CDR1 and CDR2 sequences are MGHRA and YSYEKL. V trimming: 1 base; J trimming: 3 bases; junction bases outside the gene matches: 8. The CDR3 runs 16 residues. DNA for the CDR3: TGCGCCAGCAGCCAAGCCCCAGGGGGCAGCCTCTACGAGCAGTACTTC. Translation gives CASSQAPGGSLYEQYF.

This clonotype was counted a few times. This chain joins TRBV14 and TRBJ1-1; no firm D call. Trimming pared 0 bases from V and 7 bases from J, leaving 9 bases between. The CDR3 covers 13 residues. Germline CDR1 and CDR2: SGHDN and FVKESK. The CDR3, as DNA: TGTGCCAGCAGCCAAGATAGTTGGGGTGAAGCTTTCTTT. It codes for CASSQDSWGEAFF.

V is TRBV6-2 or TRBV6-3 and J is TRBJ2-7; 11 bases are a match to TRBD2. There are 17 residues in the CDR3. CDR1 MNHEY and CDR2 SVGEGT come from the germline V gene. The V gene end was trimmed by 5 bases and the J gene end by 4 bases; junction bases not matched to a gene: 13. The CDR3 loop reads CASSTPLAGGPGYEQYF. As DNA, the CDR3 is TGTGCCAGCAGTACCCCATTAGCGGGAGGGCCGGGATACGAGCAGTACTTC.

This clonotype was picked up a small number of times. The genes are TRBV6-5 and TRBJ2-3, with a tentative D call TRBD2 (5 bases). V was trimmed by 6 bases and J by 1 base, leaving 14 bases between them. CDR3 length equals 15 residues. Germline V gives CDR1 MNHEY, CDR2 SVGAGI. CDR3 region: CASRRSGSGTDTQYF. CDR3 nucleotide sequence: TGTGCCAGCAGAAGAAGTGGGAGTGGCACAGATACGCAGTATTTT.

Only a few counts were recorded for this clonotype. The chain has TRBV18 and TRBJ2-1, with 7 bases lining up with TRBD1. The CDR3 has 15 amino acids. The ends lost 3 bases at V and 5 bases at J; junction bases unmatched: 7. Germline V CDR1 and CDR2: KGHSH, LQKENI. The CDR3 DNA sequence: TGTGCCAGCTCACCTACGGTGACAGGGAACAATGAGCAGTTCTTC. Translating gives CASSPTVTGNNEQFF.

J is TRBJ2-1 and V is TRBV7-2; a possible D gene is TRBD2 (6 bases). V lost 1 base to trimming and J lost 5 bases, with 12 bases between them. From germline, CDR1 is SGHTA and CDR2 FQGNSA. The CDR3 has 15 residues. As DNA, the CDR3 is TGTGCCAGCAGCTTAGTGGTGGGCGGGGACAATGAGCAGTTCTTC. Protein sequence: CASSLVVGGDNEQFF.